The next 19 T cell receptor beta chains were all read from a single sample in a study of blood T cell repertoires in COVID-19. Clones were sequenced by immunoSEQ multiplex PCR, and TCRdb holds only the in-frame ones, with some missing. The sample includes roughly 200,000 clones, roughly 85% of them seen just once. The specimen sequenced was peripheral blood. The origin of the receptors is a woman aged 80 or over with acute or convalescent COVID-19.

The chain recombines TRBV29-1 with TRBJ2-5, with TRBD2 matching 8 bases. Germline CDR1 SQVTM, CDR2 ANQGSEA. The CDR3 extends over 14 amino acids. V lost 1 base, J lost 1 base, and 2 bases stayed unmatched. CDR3 nucleotide sequence: TGCAGCGTTGAAGCGGGGGGGGCCCAAGAGACCCAGTACTTC. It is translated as CSVEAGGAQETQYF.

About this clone: The germline gene is not matched at one end of the junction; a read error may be the cause. This rearrangement joins TRBV30 to TRBJ1-2; tentatively, D is TRBD1 (5 bases). CDR3 size: 14 residues. CDR1 is GTSNPN and CDR2 is SVGIG in the germline V gene (reference sequence). The CDR3 protein is CACAAGTVNFFFFF. CDR3 DNA sequence: TGTGCCTGCGCAGCCGGGACTGTGAACTTCTTCTTCTTCTTC.

This clone was counted only a few times. The chain joins TRBV7-2 to TRBJ2-7, with D unresolved. The CDR3 loop spans 15 amino acids. V was clipped by 5 bases and J by 0 bases, with 14 bases between them. The germline CDR1 and CDR2 sequences are SGHTA and FQGNSA. CDR3 amino acids: CASSLRPTFSYEQYF. CDR3 nucleotide sequence: TGTGCCAGCAGCCTACGCCCGACATTCTCCTACGAGCAGTACTTC.

The rearrangement joins TRBV6-2 or TRBV6-3 to TRBJ2-7; 12 nucleotides align to TRBD2. Germline V gene data show CDR1 as MNHEY and CDR2 as SVGEGT. The CDR3 loop spans 16 amino acids. The V segment lost 5 bases and the J segment 7 bases; nucleotides outside the gene matches: 12. DNA of the CDR3: TGTGCCAGCAGTGGGAAACTAGCGGGAGGAACGCGGGAGCAGTACTTC. Residues: CASSGKLAGGTREQYF.

The chain links TRBV14 to TRBJ1-6; D uncertain. Trimming left V 3 bases short and J 6 bases short, with 18 bases between. The CDR3 runs 17 residues. Germline V gene data show CDR1 as SGHDN and CDR2 as FVKESK. In DNA form, the CDR3 reads TGTGCCAGCAGCCAGTCAAAAGGCGGTCTTTCTAATTCACCCCTCCACTTT. It specifies CASSQSKGGLSNSPLHF.

This rearrangement joins TRBV6-1 to TRBJ2-6; a possible D gene is TRBD2 (5 bases). From germline, CDR1 is MNHNS and CDR2 SASEGT. CDR3 length equals 17 residues. Trimming shortened V by 1 base and J by 4 bases, and 14 bases separated the two germline ends. The CDR3 DNA sequence: TGTGCCAGCAGTGAAGTGGGATGGGAGACCGGGGCCAACGTCCTGACTTTC. Its protein product is CASSEVGWETGANVLTF.

V usage is TRBV6-5 and J usage is TRBJ2-7; D gene uncertain. Deletions cut 4 bases from V and 2 bases from J, with 15 bases between. The CDR3 is 15 amino acids. CDR1 is MNHEY and CDR2 is SVGAGI in the germline V gene. The CDR3 region is CASSSSPTVPYEQYF. CDR3 coding DNA: TGTGCCAGCAGTTCATCTCCCACAGTACCCTACGAGCAGTACTTC.

This clone has just a few counts. V and J are TRBV18 and TRBJ2-2, with TRBD1 as a possible D gene (6 bases). In germline, CDR1 is KGHSH, CDR2 LQKENI. Trimming took off 6 bases at V and 6 bases at J, with 11 bases between the two ends. The CDR3 has 13 residues. The CDR3 region is CASSLQGPGELFF. The CDR3 nucleotides are TGTGCCAGCTCTCTACAGGGTCCCGGGGAGCTGTTTTTT.

The chain recombines TRBV19 with TRBJ1-1; D is uncertain. V lost 5 bases, J lost 1 base, and 14 bases lay in between. Germline values: CDR1 LNHDA, CDR2 SQIVND (reference sequence). The CDR3 is made up of 15 amino acids. CDR3 nucleotides: TGTGCCAGTAGTTTGTTTCCCCGAGGGAACACTGAAGCTTTCTTT. It encodes CASSLFPRGNTEAFF.

This chain connects TRBV7-2 to TRBJ1-5, with 8 bases that match TRBD1. The CDR3 totals 15 residues. CDR1 is SGHTA and CDR2 is FQGNSA in the germline V gene. V gave up 5 bases and J gave up 3 bases; unmatched junction bases: 6. This chain's CDR3 is CASSAGTGFNQPQHF. The DNA of the CDR3 is TGTGCCAGCAGCGCCGGGACAGGATTCAATCAGCCCCAGCATTTT. Looking up the rest from reference TRBV7-2 and TRBJ1-5 gives the full variable domain: GAGVSQSPSNKVTEKGKDVELRCDPISGHTALYWYRQSLGQGLEFLIYFQGNSAPDKSGLPSDRFSAERTGGSVSTLTIQRTQQEDSAVYLCASSAGTGFNQPQHFGDGTRLSIL.

The gene calls are TRBV7-3 and TRBJ2-3, with D perhaps TRBD2 (5 bases). The V gene's germline CDR1 is SGHTA and CDR2 FQGTGA. The CDR3 spans 11 residues. V was pared by 4 bases and J by 11 bases, with 10 bases between. CDR3 bases: TGTGCCAGCAGCTCCGGGGTTATGCAGTATTTT. Encoded protein: CASSSGVMQYF.

The rearrangement links TRBV11-2 to TRBJ2-3; D might be TRBD2 (5 bases). This CDR3 is 15 amino acids long. Per germline, CDR1 SGHAT and CDR2 FQNNGV. Deletions cut 5 bases from V and 5 bases from J, with 17 bases between. The CDR3 coding sequence is TGTGCCAGCAGCCCGAGGGAGACAATCCGAGATACGCAGTATTTT. It encodes CASSPRETIRDTQYF.

The rearrangement uses TRBV19 and TRBJ1-2, with 7 bases that match TRBD1. The CDR3 has 14 residues. With 5 bases clipped from V and 4 bases from J, the junction kept 7 bases outside the gene matches. The germline CDR1 and CDR2 sequences are LNHDA and SQIVND (reference sequence). The CDR3 spells CASSLAGTVYGYTF. In DNA, the CDR3 is TGTGCCAGTAGTCTAGCCGGGACAGTCTATGGCTACACCTTC. The whole variable domain, remainder taken from reference TRBV19 and TRBJ1-2, is DGGITQSPKYLFRKEGQNVTLSCEQNLNHDAMYWYRQDPGQGLRLIYYSQIVNDFQKGDIAEGYSVSREKKESFPLTVTSAQKNPTAFYLCASSLAGTVYGYTFGSGTRLTVV.

The chain employs TRBV6-1 and TRBJ2-7, with 7 bases identical to TRBD2. The junction had 6 bases not matched to a gene; V was cut back by 0 bases and J by 4 bases. Germline CDR1 reads MNHNS; CDR2 reads SASEGT. The CDR3 is 15 residues long. CDR3 sequence reads: CASSEARGVWYEQYF. The CDR3 coding sequence is TGTGCCAGCAGTGAAGCACGGGGGGTTTGGTACGAGCAGTACTTC.

The J gene is TRBJ2-1, the V gene TRBV29-1, with D unresolved. Germline CDR1 and CDR2: SQVTM and ANQGSEA. Trimming shortened V by 6 bases and J by 0 bases, and 18 bases separated the two germline ends. This CDR3 region has 16 residues. This chain's CDR3 is CSVTNHQASSYNEQFF. DNA for the CDR3: TGCAGCGTGACAAATCACCAGGCGAGCTCCTACAATGAGCAGTTCTTC.

This rearrangement joins TRBV5-1 to TRBJ1-5; 11 nucleotides match TRBD1. This CDR3 spans 16 amino acids. The V gene end was trimmed by 4 bases and the J gene end by 9 bases; junction bases not matched to a gene: 12. Germline CDR1 reads SGHRS; CDR2 reads YFSETQ. The CDR3 DNA reads as TGCGCCAGCAGCCGAGGGGACAGGGGGGAACAGCCGCCCCAGCATTTT. Protein product: CASSRGDRGEQPPQHF. Combining the CDR3 with reference TRBV5-1 and TRBJ1-5 gives the whole variable domain KAGVTQTPRYLIKTRGQQVTLSCSPISGHRSVSWYQQTPGQGLQFLFEYFSETQRNKGNFPGRFSGRQFSNSRSEMNVSTLELGDSALYLCASSRGDRGEQPPQHFGDGTRLSIL.

The chain is built from TRBV5-4 and TRBJ2-5; tentative D call: TRBD2 (6 bases). V lost 4 bases, J lost 5 bases, and 12 bases lay in between. The CDR3 is 13 residues long. Germline V gene data show CDR1 as SGHNT and CDR2 as YYREEE (reference sequence). The CDR3 protein is CASSRGAGETQYF. The CDR3 nucleotides are TGTGCCAGCAGCCGCGGGGCCGGGGAGACCCAGTACTTC.

This chain joins TRBV9 and TRBJ1-1; D unclear. The CDR3 has 15 amino acids. Germline assignment: CDR1 SGDLS and CDR2 YYNGEE. The V end lost 0 bases, the J end lost 0 bases, and 9 bases lay between the germline ends. The chain's CDR3 is CASSVASTVNTEAFF. CDR3 sequence (DNA): TGTGCCAGCAGCGTAGCTAGTACCGTGAACACTGAAGCTTTCTTT.

V is TRBV7-2 and J is TRBJ2-1, with D possibly being TRBD2 (5 bases). Germline CDR1 is SGHTA and CDR2 is FQGNSA. V shed 0 bases and J shed 7 bases, with 13 bases lying between them. This CDR3 has 15 amino acids. CDR3 amino acids: CASSLAGRIGNEQFF. The CDR3 nucleotides are TGTGCCAGCAGCTTAGCAGGGAGAATTGGAAATGAGCAGTTCTTC.